Listed here is a single T cell receptor beta chain. What it binds is unknown. The sample belongs to a study of T cell responses to AZD1222 COVID-19 vaccine. The study's findings and limits: Spike regions recognized by vaccine-associated CD4 TCRs spanned the protein, led by 160-218 and 743-854. Breadth and depth of Spike-specific TCRs rose after two AZD1222 doses. Sampling captured repertoires only after the peak T cell response.

Libraries were prepared by immunoSEQ multiplex PCR; TCRdb keeps only in-frame clonotypes and omits some of them. This sample has 90,000 or so clones, with approximately 89% found just once. The CDR3 runs 14 residues. From germline, CDR1 is SEHNR and CDR2 FQNEAQ (reference sequence). Trimming took 8 bases from V and 8 from J, leaving 21 bases between them. The gene calls are TRBV7-9 and TRBJ1-2, with D possibly matching TRBD1 (5 bases). The TCR was taken from an adult in good health. The starting material was peripheral blood, obtained on day 0 of AZD1222 vaccination. CDR3 bases: TGTGCCAGCTCCCAGGCTGGGGCAGAGAGGGGCTACACCTTC. Translation: CASSQAGAERGYTF.